This T cell receptor (beta chain) appears in the sequencing data of a study of long-term antiretroviral therapy in people with HIV. Study-wide results and caveats: Blood collection from about 2003 to 2018 possibly occurred under older ART regimens.

This clone was counted a single time. The target antigen is unknown. The assay used was immunoSEQ (version v3.0), run at survey level. Clones were sequenced by immunoSEQ multiplex PCR, and TCRdb holds only the in-frame ones, with some missing. The profile shows tens of thousands of clones, approximately 80% of them singletons. Deletions cut 0 bases from V and 8 bases from J, with 8 bases between. The CDR3 consists of 12 residues. CDR1 is SGHRS and CDR2 is YFSETQ in the germline V gene. No donor had fewer than one pre-ART PBMC sample or fewer than two post-ART PBMC samples. The specimen comprised unsorted PBMCs, sampled 1.1 years before starting antiretroviral therapy. The chain links TRBV5-1 to TRBJ1-1; D is unresolved. This receptor was taken from a woman in her 30s with HIV. For the CDR3, the DNA is TGCGCCAGCAGCTTGGTGGCAGGCGAAGCTTTCTTT. Translation gives CASSLVAGEAFF.